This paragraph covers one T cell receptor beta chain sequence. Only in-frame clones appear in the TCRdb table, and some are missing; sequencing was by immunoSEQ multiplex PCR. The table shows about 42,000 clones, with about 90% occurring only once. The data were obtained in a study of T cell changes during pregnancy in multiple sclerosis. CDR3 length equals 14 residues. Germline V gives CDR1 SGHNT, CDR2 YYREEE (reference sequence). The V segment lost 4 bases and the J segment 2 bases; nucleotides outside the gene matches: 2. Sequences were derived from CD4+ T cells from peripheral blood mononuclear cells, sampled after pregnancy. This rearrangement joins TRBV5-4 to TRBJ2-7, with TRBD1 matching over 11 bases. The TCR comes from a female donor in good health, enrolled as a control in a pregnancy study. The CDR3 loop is CASSQDRGPYEQYF. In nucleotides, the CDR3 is TGTGCCAGCAGCCAGGACAGGGGGCCCTACGAGCAGTACTTC.